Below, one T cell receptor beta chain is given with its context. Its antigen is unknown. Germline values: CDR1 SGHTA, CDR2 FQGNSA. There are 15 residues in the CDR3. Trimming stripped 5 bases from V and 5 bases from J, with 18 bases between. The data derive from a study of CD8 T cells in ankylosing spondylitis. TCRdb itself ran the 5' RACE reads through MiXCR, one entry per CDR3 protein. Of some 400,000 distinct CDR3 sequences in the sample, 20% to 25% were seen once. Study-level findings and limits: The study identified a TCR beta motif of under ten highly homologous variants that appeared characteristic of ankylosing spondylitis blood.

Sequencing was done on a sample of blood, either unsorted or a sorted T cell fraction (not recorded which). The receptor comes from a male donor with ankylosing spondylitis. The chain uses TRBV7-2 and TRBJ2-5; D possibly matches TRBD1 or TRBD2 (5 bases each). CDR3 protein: CASSPPGRRLETQYF. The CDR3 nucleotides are TGTGCCAGCAGCCCTCCGGGGCGGCGTCTCGAGACCCAGTACTTC.